The 3 T cell receptor beta chains below were found in one sample sequenced in a study of T-cell memory formation after mild COVID-19. TCRdb fed the 5' RACE reads into MiXCR, producing one record per CDR3 protein. Here the sample spans about 160,000 distinct CDR3 sequences, 25% to 40% being singletons. Material: PBMCs or a T cell subset sorted from them (not recorded which). Receptor source: an adult woman who had mild COVID-19 (a few samples of this study predate the infection). Cell type and time point are not known.

This chain uses TRBV13 with TRBJ2-4, with 7 bases lining up with TRBD2. The CDR3 consists of 11 residues. V was clipped by 8 bases and J by 7 bases; unmatched bases: 2. CDR1 is PRHDT, CDR2 FYEKMQ, per germline (reference sequence). The CDR3 loop is CASGGGNIQYF. The DNA for the CDR3 is TGTGCCAGCGGGGGAGGGAACATTCAGTACTTC.

This chain connects TRBV4-3 to TRBJ2-5, with D possibly matching TRBD2 (5 bases). The CDR3 is 12 amino acids. The germline V gene encodes CDR1 LGHNA and CDR2 YSLEER. V was trimmed by 0 bases and J by 7 bases, leaving 6 bases between them. This CDR3 reads CASSQDRGTQYF. CDR3 nucleotide sequence: TGCGCCAGCAGCCAAGATCGGGGGACCCAGTACTTC.

In this sample, this clonotype turned up a few times. This chain connects TRBV15 to TRBJ2-3; TRBD2 is a possible D gene (7 bases). CDR1 is LNHNV, CDR2 YYDKDF, per germline (reference sequence). The CDR3 spans 15 residues. The germline V and J ends were trimmed by 0 bases and 2 bases, with 9 bases remaining between them. The CDR3 protein is CATSRDGGHTDTQYF. For the CDR3, the DNA is TGTGCCACCAGCAGAGACGGGGGGCACACAGATACGCAGTATTTT.